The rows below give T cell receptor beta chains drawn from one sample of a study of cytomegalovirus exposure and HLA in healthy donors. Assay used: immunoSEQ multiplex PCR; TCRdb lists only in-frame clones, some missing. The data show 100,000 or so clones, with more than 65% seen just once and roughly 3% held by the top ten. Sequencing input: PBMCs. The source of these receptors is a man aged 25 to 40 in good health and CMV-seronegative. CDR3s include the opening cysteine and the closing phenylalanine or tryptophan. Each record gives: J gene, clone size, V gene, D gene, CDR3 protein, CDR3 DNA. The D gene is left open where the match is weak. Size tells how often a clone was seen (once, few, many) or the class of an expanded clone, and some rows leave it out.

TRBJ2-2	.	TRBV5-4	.	CASSLEGGGFAGELFF	TGTGCCAGCAGCTTAGAGGGTGGAGGTTTCGCCGGGGAGCTGTTTTTT
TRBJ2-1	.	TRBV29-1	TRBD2	CSAAGTSGSNEQFF	TGCAGCGCTGCCGGGACTAGCGGGAGTAATGAGCAGTTCTTC
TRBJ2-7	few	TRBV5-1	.	CASSLGNGGGQYF	TGCGCCAGCAGCTTGGGTAACGGGGGTGGACAGTACTTC
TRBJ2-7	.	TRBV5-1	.	CASSWGLTGEQYF	TGCGCCAGCAGCTGGGGACTTACCGGCGAGCAGTACTTC
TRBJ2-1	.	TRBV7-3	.	CASSSGSGAPDNEQFF	TGTGCCAGCAGCTCTGGCAGCGGTGCTCCCGACAATGAGCAGTTCTTC
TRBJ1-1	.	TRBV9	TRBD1	CASSPGQGLTTEAFF	TGTGCCAGCAGCCCGGGACAGGGTTTGACCACTGAAGCTTTCTTT
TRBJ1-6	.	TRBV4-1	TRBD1	CASSQPDRGSSPLHF	TGCGCCAGCAGCCAGCCCGACAGGGGTAGTTCACCCCTCCACTTT
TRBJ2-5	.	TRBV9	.	CASSVAWAGEETQYF	TGTGCCAGCAGCGTGGCCTGGGCAGGGGAAGAGACCCAGTACTTC
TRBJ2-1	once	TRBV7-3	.	CASSLDRSFYNEQFF	TGTGCCAGCAGCTTAGACAGAAGTTTCTACAATGAGCAGTTCTTC
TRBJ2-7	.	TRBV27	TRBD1	CASPSPGQGSHEQYF	TGTGCCAGCCCCTCACCGGGACAGGGGTCACACGAGCAGTACTTC
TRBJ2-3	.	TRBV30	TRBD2	CAWSVLAGLTDTQYF	TGTGCCTGGAGTGTACTAGCGGGACTCACAGATACGCAGTATTTT